The 10 T cell receptor beta chains below come from one sample, sequenced in a study of yellow fever vaccine responses in identical twins. One entry per CDR3 protein results from TCRdb running MiXCR on the RT-PCR reads. The data hold approximately 4,600 distinct CDR3 sequences, with over 75% observed a single time. The input for sequencing was T cells from blood (PBMCs), unsorted or a sorted subset (not recorded which), taken before or after yellow fever vaccination (not recorded which). The receptors were sampled from a woman aged 18-29 years who received the yellow fever vaccine.

The chain recombines TRBV12-3 or TRBV12-4 with TRBJ2-5; D might be TRBD1 (6 bases). V lost 7 bases and J 3 bases, leaving 9 bases between the germline ends. The CDR3 totals 12 residues. CDR3 loop: CASNAGEETQYF. The CDR3 DNA reads TGTGCCAGCAACGCAGGGGAAGAGACCCAGTACTTC.

This chain connects TRBV14 to TRBJ2-1; 7 nucleotides align to TRBD1. CDR1 SGHDN and CDR2 FVKESK come from the germline V gene. There are 16 residues in the CDR3. V was clipped by 1 base and J by 4 bases; unmatched bases: 7. In nucleotides, the CDR3 is TGTGCCAGCAGCCAAGGGAGGCAGGGGGATTACAATGAGCAGTTCTTC. It translates to CASSQGRQGDYNEQFF.

This rearrangement joins TRBV5-1 to TRBJ2-7; possible D gene TRBD1, 6 bases. V was shortened by 0 bases and J by 5 bases, with 15 bases between the two germline ends. The CDR3 length is 15 residues. Germline V gene sequence: CDR1 SGHRS, CDR2 YFSETQ. CDR3 sequence: CASSLGATGHDEQYF. The CDR3 DNA reads TGCGCCAGCAGCTTGGGGGCCACAGGGCACGACGAGCAGTACTTC. The full variable domain, with the rest looked up from reference TRBV5-1 and TRBJ2-7, is KAGVTQTPRYLIKTRGQQVTLSCSPISGHRSVSWYQQTPGQGLQFLFEYFSETQRNKGNFPGRFSGRQFSNSRSEMNVSTLELGDSALYLCASSLGATGHDEQYFGPGTRLTVT.

This clonotype was seen once. The CDR3 sequence is CAITQIMGQTEAFF. The CDR3 coding sequence is TGTGCCATCACCCAAATAATGGGGCAGACTGAAGCTTTCTTT. The chain joins TRBV10-3 to TRBJ1-1; tentatively, D is TRBD1 (5 bases). From germline, CDR1 is ENHRY and CDR2 SYGVKD. Trimming took off 7 bases at V and 5 bases at J, with 17 bases between the two ends. This CDR3 is built from 14 residues.

This chain uses TRBV7-2 with TRBJ1-4; no clear D. The CDR3 has 14 residues. Trimming took off 1 base at V and 7 bases at J, with 10 bases between the two ends. Germline lookup yields CDR1 SGHTA and CDR2 FQGNSA. The CDR3 nucleotides read TGTGCCAGCAGCTTAGACCCGGAGGGTGAAAAACTGTTTTTT. Amino acid sequence: CASSLDPEGEKLFF.

The chain carries TRBV6-2 or TRBV6-3 and TRBJ2-7; no firm D call. This CDR3 is 13 amino acids long. Germline assignment: CDR1 MNHEY and CDR2 SVGEGT. Trimming shortened V by 2 bases and J by 2 bases, and 7 bases separated the two germline ends. DNA of the CDR3: TGTGCCAGCAGTTACGATAGTACCTACGAGCAGTACTTC. Its translation is CASSYDSTYEQYF.

The rearrangement joins TRBV2 to TRBJ2-1; 7 bases are shared with TRBD2. Looked up from germline, CDR1 is SNHLY and CDR2 is FYNNEI. V shed 5 bases, J shed 3 bases, and the junction held 7 bases outside the gene matches. The CDR3 is 15 residues long. The CDR3: CASSKTSIGYNEQFF. Written as DNA, the CDR3 is TGTGCCAGCAGTAAGACTAGCATCGGCTACAATGAGCAGTTCTTC.

The CDR3 sequence: CASSQGTGDYNEQFF. The CDR3, as DNA: TGTGCCAGCAGCCAAGGAACAGGGGACTACAATGAGCAGTTCTTC. V is TRBV3-1 and J is TRBJ2-1, with TRBD1 matching over 7 bases. CDR1 and CDR2 (germline): LGHDT, YNNKEL (reference sequence). Unmatched junction bases numbered 3, after V lost 1 base and J lost 3 bases. This CDR3 has 15 residues.

This clonotype was seen a single time. The CDR3 sequence: CASIGGLDGYTF. The CDR3 DNA sequence: TGTGCCAGCATTGGGGGGCTGGACGGCTACACCTTC. The V call is TRBV6-5, the J call TRBJ1-2; tentatively, D is TRBD1 (6 bases). V gave up 7 bases and J gave up 8 bases, with 14 bases separating them. The CDR3 totals 12 residues. CDR1 MNHEY and CDR2 SVGAGI come from the germline V gene.

V is TRBV3-1 and J is TRBJ2-5; D not certain. Germline CDR1 reads LGHDT; CDR2 reads YNNKEL (reference sequence). The length of the CDR3 is 11 residues. V was pared by 4 bases and J by 1 base, with 1 base between. The CDR3 reads CASSRQETQYF. In DNA form, the CDR3 reads TGTGCCAGCAGCCGCCAAGAGACCCAGTACTTC.